Below are 17 T cell receptor beta chains sequenced from a single sample in a study of CD8 T cell repertoires and HIV-1 epitope variants. Measured with immunoSEQ multiplex PCR; TCRdb has only the in-frame clones, and not every one. The sample contains about 3,600 clones, approximately 73% of which appear only once. What these receptors recognize is not known. The specimen was cultured CD8+ T cells derived from PBMCs. The receptors originated from a male donor with HIV.

The chain links TRBV10-3 to TRBJ2-2, with 9 bases identical to TRBD1. The V gene end was trimmed by 0 bases and the J gene end by 10 bases; junction bases not matched to a gene: 9. The germline V gene encodes CDR1 ENHRY and CDR2 SYGVKD. This CDR3 is built from 16 residues. The CDR3 loop reads CAISESGTGFFTELFF. CDR3 coding DNA: TGTGCCATCAGTGAGTCCGGGACAGGGTTTTTCACGGAGCTGTTTTTT.

The rearrangement uses TRBV27 and TRBJ2-3; 9 bases fit TRBD2. The length of the CDR3 is 16 residues. Germline assignment: CDR1 MNHEY and CDR2 SMNVEV (reference sequence). The V and J ends lost 0 bases and 1 base, in that order; junction bases with no gene match: 2. The CDR3 bases are TGTGCCAGCAGTTTATCCCCTAGCGGGGGCACAGATACGCAGTATTTT. Translating gives CASSLSPSGGTDTQYF.

This rearrangement joins TRBV4-2 to TRBJ2-1; 7 bases are shared with TRBD1. There are 14 residues in the CDR3. V dropped 0 bases and J dropped 10; count of bases not matched to a gene: 6. Germline loops: CDR1 LGHNA, CDR2 YNFKEQ. Here the CDR3 reads CASSQERGGREQFF. DNA for the CDR3: TGTGCCAGCAGCCAAGAAAGAGGGGGCAGGGAGCAGTTCTTC.

The V call is TRBV21-1, the J call TRBJ1-1. TRBV21-1 is tagged as a pseudogene. This CDR3 spans 11 amino acids. The CDR3 nucleotides are TGTGCCAGCAGCGAAAGGACTGAAGCTTTCTTT. This encodes CASSERTEAFF.

J is TRBJ2-7 and V is TRBV5-1; 7 nucleotides match TRBD2. This CDR3 has 14 amino acids. Germline V gives CDR1 SGHRS, CDR2 YFSETQ. Trimming removed 0 bases from V and 3 bases from J; junction bases left unmatched: 3. The CDR3 region has the DNA TGCGCCAGCAGCTTGGTCGGCGGGAGCTACGAGCAGTACTTC. It yields the protein CASSLVGGSYEQYF.

The chain combines TRBV14 with TRBJ2-6; D not resolved. The CDR3 covers 16 residues. Germline V gives CDR1 SGHDN, CDR2 FVKESK. With 1 base removed from V and 0 bases from J, the gap between germline ends came to 7 bases. The CDR3 spells CASSQVWFSGANVLTF. CDR3 nucleotides: TGTGCCAGCAGCCAAGTTTGGTTCTCTGGGGCCAACGTCCTGACTTTC.

The chain has TRBV25-1 and TRBJ2-7; D is perhaps TRBD1 or TRBD2 (5 bases each). Germline CDR1 reads MGHDK; CDR2 reads SYGVNS. Trimming took off 2 bases at V and 5 bases at J, with 16 bases between the two ends. The CDR3 runs to 15 residues. CDR3 sequence reads: CASSEQRGSDHEQYF. Written as DNA, the CDR3 is TGTGCCAGCAGTGAACAACGGGGCTCAGACCACGAGCAGTACTTC.

This clone was observed a single time. J is TRBJ2-3 and V is TRBV7-8; 8 bases agree with TRBD2. Germline values: CDR1 SGHVS, CDR2 FQNEAQ. Trimming removed 1 base from V and 2 bases from J; junction bases left unmatched: 8. CDR3 length: 17 residues. The CDR3 nucleotides read TGTGCCAGCAGCTTAGGTTACGCGGGGGGTCCCACAGATACGCAGTATTTT. This codes for CASSLGYAGGPTDTQYF.

CDR3 residues: CASSPTSGTTLSTDTQYF. In DNA, the CDR3 is TGCGCCAGCAGCCCGACTAGCGGGACCACTCTGAGCACAGATACGCAGTATTTT. This chain links TRBV5-1 with TRBJ2-3; 11 positions agree with TRBD2. V lost 4 bases and J lost 0; bases outside the gene matches: 10. Germline CDR1 reads SGHRS; CDR2 reads YFSETQ. CDR3 length equals 18 residues.

This chain joins TRBV4-1 and TRBJ2-7, with TRBD1 matching 7 bases. CDR3 size: 14 residues. CDR1 is MGHRA and CDR2 is YSYEKL in the germline V gene. The trim removed 1 base at V and 3 bases at J, leaving 3 bases unmatched. The DNA for the CDR3 is TGCGCCAGCAGCCAAGGAGCAGGGGGCTACGAGCAGTACTTC. Encoded protein: CASSQGAGGYEQYF.

The chain carries TRBV15 and TRBJ2-7; possibly TRBD1 for D (6 bases). Germline values: CDR1 LNHNV, CDR2 YYDKDF (reference sequence). The CDR3 spans 15 residues. Trimming left V 6 bases short and J 2 bases short, with 17 bases between. Here the CDR3 reads CATSREQGAPYEQYF. CDR3 coding DNA: TGTGCCACCAGTCGTGAACAGGGTGCCCCCTACGAGCAGTACTTC. The complete variable domain, with remaining parts taken from reference TRBV15 and TRBJ2-7, reads DAMVIQNPRYQVTQFGKPVTLSCSQTLNHNVMYWYQQKSSQAPKLLFHYYDKDFNNEADTPDNFQSRRPNTSFCFLDIRSPGLGDTAMYLCATSREQGAPYEQYFGPGTRLTVT.

The chain is built from TRBV27 and TRBJ2-7, with D possibly called TRBD1 or TRBD2 (5 bases each). This CDR3 has 12 amino acids. In germline, CDR1 is MNHEY, CDR2 SMNVEV (reference sequence). V was trimmed by 2 bases and J by 3 bases, leaving 5 bases between them. The CDR3 here is CASSLGGYEQYF. CDR3 nucleotide sequence: TGTGCCAGCAGTTTAGGGGGCTACGAGCAGTACTTC.

This clone was seen a single time. The V call is TRBV27, the J call TRBJ2-7, with TRBD2 matching 7 bases. This CDR3 contains 15 residues. Germline assignment: CDR1 MNHEY and CDR2 SMNVEV (reference sequence). With 6 bases clipped from V and 0 bases from J, the junction kept 8 bases outside the gene matches. The CDR3 protein is CASRYKTSDSYEQYF. The CDR3 nucleotides are TGTGCCAGCAGGTATAAAACTAGCGACTCCTACGAGCAGTACTTC.

The V call is TRBV11-2, the J call TRBJ2-7; no reliable D call. Germline assignment: CDR1 SGHAT and CDR2 FQNNGV. Trimming removed 4 bases at V and 3 bases at J, with 10 bases between. The CDR3 is 13 amino acids. The CDR3 protein is CASSSSDGYEQYF. In nucleotides, the CDR3 is TGTGCCAGCAGCTCCTCGGACGGCTACGAGCAGTACTTC.

This chain joins TRBV27 and TRBJ2-1; TRBD2 agrees at 8 bases. CDR3 length: 17 amino acids. Losses at the gene ends were 5 bases for V and 5 bases for J; bases not matched to a gene: 14. Germline-derived CDR1 and CDR2 are MNHEY and SMNVEV (reference sequence). CDR3 sequence reads: CASSAFPTGGADNEQFF. The CDR3 nucleotides are TGTGCCAGCAGTGCCTTCCCGACGGGGGGGGCAGACAATGAGCAGTTCTTC.

This clone has only a few counts. The chain employs TRBV13 and TRBJ2-7; no definite D call. The CDR3 consists of 14 residues. Germline V lookup: CDR1 PRHDT, CDR2 FYEKMQ (reference sequence). V was shortened by 4 bases and J by 0 bases, with 10 bases between the two germline ends. The DNA of the CDR3 is TGTGCCAGCAGCTCCTCCGAGAGCTCCTACGAGCAGTACTTC. Amino acids: CASSSSESSYEQYF.

The V gene is TRBV5-1, the J gene TRBJ2-5; 10 nucleotides agree with TRBD2. The CDR3 is made up of 15 amino acids. Trimming at V came to 1 base and at J to 3 bases, leaving 3 bases not matched to a gene. The V gene's germline CDR1 is SGHRS and CDR2 YFSETQ. The CDR3: CASSLLAGEKETQYF. The CDR3 bases are TGCGCCAGCAGCTTGCTAGCGGGGGAGAAAGAGACCCAGTACTTC.